Each of the 4 T cell receptor beta chains below was sequenced from the same sample in a study of beta chain features in type 1 diabetes. The isolated RNA, all of it, was reverse transcribed, so expressed TCRB transcripts were what got sequenced. Sequencing was performed with immunoSEQ multiplex PCR; in TCRdb, only in-frame clones are kept and a portion is missing. The repertoire includes a few hundred thousand clones, approximately 30% of them detected once, and around 0.065% sits in the top ten. What was sequenced was naive CD4+ T cells from blood. The receptor source for this set is a young man in good health.

This clone was counted only a few times. This chain connects TRBV10-3 to TRBJ2-4, with 8 nucleotides matching TRBD2. J was trimmed by 9 bases and V by 3 bases; bases with no gene match: 4. This CDR3 has 13 residues. CDR1 ENHRY and CDR2 SYGVKD come from the germline V gene. CDR3 loop: CAISELAVGIQYF. The CDR3 coding sequence is TGTGCCATCAGTGAACTAGCGGTCGGCATTCAGTACTTC.

The genes are TRBV5-1 and TRBJ2-7; no clear D gene. V lost 0 bases and J 2 bases, leaving 9 bases between the germline ends. CDR1 is SGHRS, CDR2 YFSETQ, per germline. This CDR3 region has 14 residues. The CDR3 region is CASSLDTATYEQYF. CDR3 in DNA: TGCGCCAGCAGCTTGGACACTGCAACCTACGAGCAGTACTTC.

The chain uses TRBV6-1 and TRBJ1-2, with D maybe TRBD1 (6 bases). Germline CDR1 and CDR2: MNHNS and SASEGT. V lost 1 base to trimming and J lost 4 bases, with 13 bases between them. The CDR3 sequence is 15 residues long. The CDR3 loop reads CASSEDAGAFYGYTF. The CDR3 nucleotides are TGTGCCAGCAGTGAAGATGCGGGGGCCTTCTATGGCTACACCTTC.

V is TRBV18 and J is TRBJ2-3; D is uncertain. The V gene lost 4 bases and the J gene lost 5 bases, with 7 bases spanning the gap. The CDR3 covers 12 residues. From germline, CDR1 is KGHSH and CDR2 LQKENI. The CDR3 sequence is CASSLKKDTQYF. CDR3 nucleotides: TGTGCCAGCTCACTGAAAAAAGATACGCAGTATTTT.